These T cell receptor beta chains were read from a single sample in a study of blood T cell repertoires in COVID-19. Assay used: immunoSEQ multiplex PCR; TCRdb lists only in-frame clones, some missing. The table lists roughly 80,000 clones, under 80% of them singletons. Material: peripheral blood. These receptors were taken from a human donor in a cohort sampled during active COVID-19. CDR3s include the opening cysteine and the closing phenylalanine or tryptophan. The order of the fields is D gene, clone size, V gene, J gene, CDR3 DNA, CDR3 protein. D genes are given only for firm matches. Clone size is stated in some rows and not others, as once, few, many or a class when expanded.

D: TRBD1; size: -; V: TRBV6-4; J: TRBJ2-1; DNA: TGTGCCAGCAGTGAGACAGGGATGGAGCAGTTCTTC; CDR3: CASSETGMEQFF
D: -; size: once; V: TRBV7-9; J: TRBJ2-7; DNA: TGTGCCAGCAGCGGGGACAAGTACGAGCAGTACTTC; CDR3: CASSGDKYEQYF
D: TRBD1; size: few; V: TRBV7-9; J: TRBJ2-5; DNA: TGTGCCAGCAGCTTAACAGGGGATGGGGAGACCCAGTACTTC; CDR3: CASSLTGDGETQYF
D: -; size: once; V: TRBV15; J: TRBJ1-5; DNA: TGTGCCACCAGCGAGGGTACCAACACCAATCAGCCCCAGCATTTT; CDR3: CATSEGTNTNQPQHF
D: TRBD2; size: few; V: TRBV5-5; J: TRBJ2-2; DNA: TGTGCCAGCAGCCGGACTAGCGGGGGGGCAACGTCCGGGGAGCTGTTTTTT; CDR3: CASSRTSGGATSGELFF
D: -; size: -; V: TRBV9; J: TRBJ1-1; DNA: TGTGCCAGCAGCGTAGGGAACAGGGTGAACACTGAAGCTTTCTTT; CDR3: CASSVGNRVNTEAFF
D: -; size: -; V: TRBV5-1; J: TRBJ2-5; DNA: TGCGCCAGCAGCTTAAGACAAGCCAGAGAGACCCAGTACTTC; CDR3: CASSLRQARETQYF
D: -; size: -; V: TRBV6-5; J: TRBJ2-7; DNA: TGTGCCAGCACCAAACTTGACAGGCGGGCCTACGAGCAGTACTTC; CDR3: CASTKLDRRAYEQYF
D: TRBD2; size: -; V: TRBV10-1; J: TRBJ2-2; DNA: TGCGCCAGCAGTGAGTTAAGGGGACTAGCGGAGAACACCGGGGAGCTGTTTTTT; CDR3: CASSELRGLAENTGELFF
D: -; size: -; V: TRBV30; J: TRBJ1-4; DNA: TGTGCCTGGAGTAGACGGGGGACACTGTTTTTT; CDR3: CAWSRRGTLFF
D: TRBD2; size: -; V: TRBV10-1; J: TRBJ2-5; DNA: TGCGCCAGCAGTGAGGGATTGGTAGCGGGGGGCCCGGAGACCCAGTACTTC; CDR3: CASSEGLVAGGPETQYF
D: -; size: -; V: TRBV30; J: TRBJ1-1; DNA: TGTGCCTGGGGGAGGACGGGGGGAGGAACTGAAGCTTTCTTT; CDR3: CAWGRTGGGTEAFF
D: -; size: -; V: TRBV4-3; J: TRBJ2-3; DNA: TGCGCCAGCAGCCAAGAAAGTGCGCCACCAATTATTGGAGATACGCAGTATTTT; CDR3: CASSQESAPPIIGDTQYF
D: -; size: -; V: TRBV5-6; J: TRBJ1-1; DNA: TGTGCCAGCACCTATCGGGACTTTGGGGGAGCTTTCTTT; CDR3: CASTYRDFGGAFF
D: -; size: -; V: TRBV7-9; J: TRBJ1-3; DNA: TGTGCCAGCAGACTCCGGGGGGGCTCTGGAAACACCATATATTTT; CDR3: CASRLRGGSGNTIYF
D: TRBD1; size: -; V: TRBV3-1/TRBV3-2; J: TRBJ1-4; DNA: TGTGCCAGCAGCGGAGGGACCCAGGGGGTTGGAAGACTGTTTTTT; CDR3: CASSGGTQGVGRLFF
D: TRBD1; size: -; V: TRBV28; J: TRBJ1-5; DNA: TGTGCCAGCAGCCTCGGACAGGGGGCATCACGCAATCAGCCCCAGCATTTT; CDR3: CASSLGQGASRNQPQHF
D: -; size: -; V: TRBV4-1; J: TRBJ2-1; DNA: TGCGCCAGCAGCCCTTTGCAGGGTGGCAATGAGCAGTTCTTC; CDR3: CASSPLQGGNEQFF
D: -; size: -; V: TRBV6-2/TRBV6-3; J: TRBJ2-5; DNA: TGTGCCAGCAGCCCTCGTGCAGGGGGGTACCAAGAGACCCAGTACTTC; CDR3: CASSPRAGGYQETQYF
D: TRBD1; size: -; V: TRBV6-6; J: TRBJ2-7; DNA: TGTGCCAGCAGTTACTTATCAGGGGGCGTCAACGAGCAGTACTTC; CDR3: CASSYLSGGVNEQYF
D: TRBD1; size: -; V: TRBV29-1; J: TRBJ2-7; DNA: TGCAGCGTTGTAGGACAGGGCCCCTACGAGCAGTACTTC; CDR3: CSVVGQGPYEQYF
D: -; size: -; V: TRBV11-3; J: TRBJ1-4; DNA: TGTGCCAGCAGCTTCGGGAGGGCAAAACTGTTTTTT; CDR3: CASSFGRAKLFF
D: TRBD1; size: -; V: TRBV5-1; J: TRBJ1-2; DNA: TGCGCCAGCACGGAGGGAGGGACAGGCAACTATGGCTACACCTTC; CDR3: CASTEGGTGNYGYTF
D: TRBD1; size: -; V: TRBV3-1/TRBV3-2; J: TRBJ2-7; DNA: TGTGCCAGCAGCCCCTCGGTAGGGGGCAACGAGCAGTACTTC; CDR3: CASSPSVGGNEQYF
D: -; size: -; V: TRBV28; J: TRBJ1-2; DNA: TGTGCCAGCAGTTCCCAGGGGAAGGACACCTTC; CDR3: CASSSQGKDTF
D: -; size: -; V: TRBV15; J: TRBJ1-4; DNA: TGTGCCACCAGCAGGGGGCGGGGAACTAATGAAAAACTGTTTTTT; CDR3: CATSRGRGTNEKLFF
D: -; size: -; V: TRBV7-2; J: TRBJ1-1; DNA: TGTGCCAGCAGCTTAGTAAGAGGGTATGAAGCTTTCTTT; CDR3: CASSLVRGYEAFF
D: TRBD1; size: -; V: TRBV30; J: TRBJ1-4; DNA: TGTGCCTGGAGGCCCCGACAGGGTATTTGGGAAAAACTGTTTTTT; CDR3: CAWRPRQGIWEKLFF
D: -; size: -; V: TRBV9; J: TRBJ2-7; DNA: TGTGCCAGCAGTCCTACAGGGACCTCCTACGAGCAGTACTTC; CDR3: CASSPTGTSYEQYF
D: -; size: -; V: TRBV10-3; J: TRBJ1-5; DNA: TGTGCCATCGCTGACATACTCAATCAGCCCCAGCATTTT; CDR3: CAIADILNQPQHF
D: TRBD2; size: few; V: TRBV5-4; J: TRBJ2-6; DNA: TGTGCCAGCAGCTTGGGCGGGGGGGCCTCTGGGGCCAACGTCCTGACTTTC; CDR3: CASSLGGGASGANVLTF
D: TRBD1; size: few; V: TRBV19; J: TRBJ2-5; DNA: TGTGCCAGTCGTAGGGGGCCCGGAAAGACCCAGTACTTC; CDR3: CASRRGPGKTQYF
D: -; size: -; V: TRBV7-8; J: TRBJ2-7; DNA: TGTGCCAGCACGCGGTTAAAAATTTACGAGCAGTACTTC; CDR3: CASTRLKIYEQYF
D: TRBD2; size: -; V: TRBV5-1; J: TRBJ2-3; DNA: TGCGCCAGCAGCCTCCGGACGACTAGCGGGGGCACAGATACGCAGTATTTT; CDR3: CASSLRTTSGGTDTQYF
D: -; size: -; V: TRBV28; J: TRBJ1-4; DNA: TGTGCCAGCAGCCTCCCGGGGGTCTTAGGGGAAAAACTGTTTTTT; CDR3: CASSLPGVLGEKLFF
D: TRBD2; size: -; V: TRBV6-1; J: TRBJ2-1; DNA: TGTGCCAGCAGTGGCCACCTAGCGGGGGGCTACAATGAGCAGTTCTTC; CDR3: CASSGHLAGGYNEQFF
D: -; size: -; V: TRBV3-1/TRBV3-2; J: TRBJ2-4; DNA: TGTGCCAGCAGCCACCTTCTCATGAGCAAAAACATTCAGTACTTC; CDR3: CASSHLLMSKNIQYF
D: -; size: few; V: TRBV6-5; J: TRBJ2-3; DNA: TGTGCCAGCAGGCCGGTGGGGGCGCTTACAGATACGCAGTATTTT; CDR3: CASRPVGALTDTQYF
D: TRBD2; size: -; V: TRBV28; J: TRBJ2-6; DNA: TGTGCCAGCCTACCTACTAGCGGGGGCTGGCGGGGTGGGGCCAACGTCCTGACTTTC; CDR3: CASLPTSGGWRGGANVLTF
D: TRBD1; size: -; V: TRBV5-4; J: TRBJ2-2; DNA: TGTGCCAGTGGACAGGGGGCGGCCGGGGAGCTGTTTTTT; CDR3: CASGQGAAGELFF
D: -; size: -; V: TRBV11-2; J: TRBJ1-5; DNA: TGTGCCAGCAGCTTAGGTCAACGGCAGCCCCAGCATTTT; CDR3: CASSLGQRQPQHF
D: -; size: many; V: TRBV5-5; J: TRBJ2-3; DNA: TGTGCCAGCAGCTTGGCCACTAGCACAGATACGCAGTATTTT; CDR3: CASSLATSTDTQYF
D: -; size: -; V: TRBV5-1; J: TRBJ2-1; DNA: TGCGCCAGCAGCGTCCAGGGTGGCCCTTACAATGAGCAGTTCTTC; CDR3: CASSVQGGPYNEQFF
D: -; size: few; V: TRBV19; J: TRBJ1-5; DNA: TGTGCCAGTAGTATAACGGGGGACAATCAGCCCCAGCATTTT; CDR3: CASSITGDNQPQHF
D: TRBD2; size: -; V: TRBV19; J: TRBJ2-2; DNA: TGTGCCAGTAGAACACTAGCGGGGGTCGGCACCGGGGAGCTGTTTTTT; CDR3: CASRTLAGVGTGELFF
D: -; size: -; V: TRBV13; J: TRBJ2-7; DNA: TGTGCCAGCAGCTTAGCGGCAGGGCCACGGGAGCAGTACTTC; CDR3: CASSLAAGPREQYF
D: TRBD1; size: few; V: TRBV2; J: TRBJ1-6; DNA: TGTGCCAGCGAATCGACAGGGAATAATTCACCCCTCCACTTT; CDR3: CASESTGNNSPLHF
D: TRBD1; size: -; V: TRBV2; J: TRBJ2-1; DNA: TGTGCCAGCAGTGGACAGGGGTACAATGAGCAGTTCTTC; CDR3: CASSGQGYNEQFF
D: TRBD1; size: -; V: TRBV12-3/TRBV12-4; J: TRBJ1-4; DNA: TGTGCCAGCAGCGGGACAGCTAATGAAAAACTGTTTTTT; CDR3: CASSGTANEKLFF
D: TRBD1; size: -; V: TRBV25-1; J: TRBJ1-6; DNA: TGTGCCAGCAGGACAGGGTTAATTTCACCCCTCCACTTT; CDR3: CASRTGLISPLHF
D: -; size: -; V: TRBV27; J: TRBJ2-7; DNA: TGTGCCAGCAGTTATGCCAGGGCGGGGTCCCTCGAGCAGTACTTC; CDR3: CASSYARAGSLEQYF
D: -; size: -; V: TRBV6-5; J: TRBJ2-5; DNA: TGTGCCAGCAAGGGGGGGCCGTACCAAGAGACCCAGTACTTC; CDR3: CASKGGPYQETQYF
D: -; size: -; V: TRBV19; J: TRBJ1-2; DNA: TGTGCCAGTAGCATTGACGGACTCTTGGGCTACACCTTC; CDR3: CASSIDGLLGYTF
D: -; size: -; V: TRBV5-1; J: TRBJ2-7; DNA: TGCGCCAGCAGCTTCGAGGGTCGCGAGCAGTACTTC; CDR3: CASSFEGREQYF
D: TRBD1; size: -; V: TRBV18; J: TRBJ2-7; DNA: TGTGCCAGCTCACCAAGGACAGGGATGTACGAGCAGTACTTC; CDR3: CASSPRTGMYEQYF
D: -; size: once; V: TRBV2; J: TRBJ2-2; DNA: TGTGCCAGCAGTGCGGGGGTCACCGGGGAGCTGTTTTTT; CDR3: CASSAGVTGELFF
D: -; size: -; V: TRBV18; J: TRBJ2-5; DNA: TGTGCCAGCTCAATCGCGGGGGCCGGCGAGACCCAGTACTTC; CDR3: CASSIAGAGETQYF
D: -; size: -; V: TRBV30; J: TRBJ1-6; DNA: TGTGCCTGGATGGACAGATCCTATAATTCACCCCTCCACTTT; CDR3: CAWMDRSYNSPLHF